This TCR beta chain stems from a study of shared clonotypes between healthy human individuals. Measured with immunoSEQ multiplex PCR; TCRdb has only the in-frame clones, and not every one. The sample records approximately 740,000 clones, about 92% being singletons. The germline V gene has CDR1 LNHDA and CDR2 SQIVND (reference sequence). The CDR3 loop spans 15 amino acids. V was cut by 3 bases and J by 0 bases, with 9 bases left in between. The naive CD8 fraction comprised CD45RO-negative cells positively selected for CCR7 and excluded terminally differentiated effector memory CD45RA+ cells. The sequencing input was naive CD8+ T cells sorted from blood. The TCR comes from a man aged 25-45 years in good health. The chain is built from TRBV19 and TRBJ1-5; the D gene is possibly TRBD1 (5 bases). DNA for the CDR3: TGTGCCAGTAGTATCCAGGGCCTTAGCAATCAGCCCCAGCATTTT. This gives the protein CASSIQGLSNQPQHF.